The 25 T cell receptor beta chains presented below share a single source sample, sequenced in a study of T cells in tuberculosis. Profiled with immunoSEQ multiplex PCR; TCRdb holds only in-frame clones, not every one. The sample lists about 33,000 clones, nearly 97% occurring once. The sequencing sample was made of PBMCs. Source of these receptors: a donor aged 10-29 years with latent tuberculosis or without tuberculosis infection.

Here the CDR3 reads CASSLGGSGGQPQHF. DNA for the CDR3: TGTGCCAGCAGCTTAGGCGGCAGCGGGGGGCAGCCCCAGCATTTT. The chain is built from TRBV7-2 and TRBJ1-5, with a possible D match to TRBD1 (5 bases). The CDR3 is 15 residues long. V was pared by 1 base and J by 7 bases, with 14 bases between. CDR1 and CDR2 (germline): SGHTA, FQGNSA. Based on the CDR3 plus reference TRBV7-2 and TRBJ1-5, the full variable domain is GAGVSQSPSNKVTEKGKDVELRCDPISGHTALYWYRQSLGQGLEFLIYFQGNSAPDKSGLPSDRFSAERTGGSVSTLTIQRTQQEDSAVYLCASSLGGSGGQPQHFGDGTRLSIL.

This sequence joins TRBV7-5 and TRBJ2-7; the table's D call, TRBD1, was not checked against the DNA. TRBV7-5 is a known pseudogene. CDR3 length: 13 amino acids. CDR3 sequence: CVRSLRQGYEQYF. The CDR3 DNA sequence: TGTGTCAGAAGCCTGAGACAGGGCTACGAGCAGTACTTC.

CDR3 nucleotides: TGTGCCACCGGGACACCCATGAACACTGAAGCTTTCTTT. The encoded protein is CATGTPMNTEAFF. This chain links TRBV10-3 with TRBJ1-1; a weak D match, TRBD1 (6 bases). This CDR3 is 13 amino acids long. Per germline, CDR1 ENHRY and CDR2 SYGVKD. V dropped 10 bases and J dropped 0 bases, with 12 bases sitting between them.

The chain has TRBV10-2 and TRBJ2-1, with D maybe TRBD2 (5 bases). V lost 7 bases to trimming and J lost 7 bases, with 20 bases between them. Germline loops: CDR1 WSHSY, CDR2 SAAADI. The CDR3 spans 15 residues. The DNA for the CDR3 is TGCGCCAGCAACCCCGGAGCGGCCCCCCGAAATGAGCAGTTCTTC. Translating it yields CASNPGAAPRNEQFF.

The rearrangement joins TRBV2 to TRBJ2-2, with 8 bases fitting TRBD1. The V gene end was trimmed by 6 bases and the J gene end by 3 bases; junction bases not matched to a gene: 9. The CDR3 contains 16 residues. In germline, CDR1 is SNHLY, CDR2 FYNNEI. The CDR3 loop is CASRSDRVRHTGELFF. CDR3 DNA sequence: TGTGCCAGCAGATCGGACAGGGTGAGGCACACCGGGGAGCTGTTTTTT.

The chain uses TRBV4-1 and TRBJ1-1; D is perhaps TRBD1 (6 bases). CDR3 length equals 15 residues. V lost 2 bases to trimming and J lost 5 bases, with 15 bases between them. The germline gives CDR1 MGHRA, CDR2 YSYEKL. CDR3 residues: CASSQHPGQSTEAFF. CDR3 DNA: TGCGCCAGCAGCCAACATCCTGGACAGTCGACTGAAGCTTTCTTT.

The gene calls are TRBV7-2 and TRBJ2-3; D unclear. The CDR3 length is 16 residues. Germline values: CDR1 SGHTA, CDR2 FQGNSA. V lost 3 bases and J lost 5, with 18 bases in between. CDR3 loop: CASSFDSWLVRDTQYF. CDR3 DNA: TGTGCCAGCAGCTTCGACTCCTGGCTCGTAAGAGATACGCAGTATTTT.

The J gene is TRBJ2-7, the V gene TRBV2; TRBD1 matches 7 bases. With V trimmed by 6 bases and J by 7 bases, 6 bases remained unmatched. This CDR3 spans 12 amino acids. CDR1 and CDR2 (germline): SNHLY, FYNNEI. This chain's CDR3 is CASRQGSGEQYF. The DNA of the CDR3 is TGTGCCAGCAGACAGGGGTCGGGGGAGCAGTACTTC.

The V and J genes are TRBV11-2 and TRBJ1-5; no clear D. Germline V gene lookup returns CDR1 SGHAT and CDR2 FQNNGV. The CDR3 loop spans 13 amino acids. V gave up 0 bases and J gave up 7 bases, with 7 bases separating them. The CDR3: CASSLDERQPQHF. The CDR3 DNA reads as TGTGCCAGCAGCTTAGATGAGCGGCAGCCCCAGCATTTT.

V is TRBV14 and J is TRBJ2-1, with unresolved D. The V end lost 3 bases, the J end lost 2 bases, and 14 bases lay between the germline ends. Germline CDR1 is SGHDN and CDR2 is FVKESK. The CDR3 contains 16 residues. The CDR3 here is CASSHIISSTYNEQFF. The DNA for the CDR3 is TGTGCCAGCAGCCACATCATTAGTAGCACCTACAATGAGCAGTTCTTC.

V and J are TRBV28 and TRBJ2-3, with D possibly being TRBD2 (6 bases). The CDR3 runs to 15 residues. Trimming removed 1 base at V and 8 bases at J, with 16 bases between. Germline V gene lookup returns CDR1 MDHEN and CDR2 SYDVKM. The CDR3 sequence: CASSLFPGRKGTQYF. The CDR3, as DNA: TGTGCCAGCAGTTTATTTCCAGGGAGGAAAGGTACGCAGTATTTT. Based on the CDR3 plus reference TRBV28 and TRBJ2-3, the full variable domain is DVKVTQSSRYLVKRTGEKVFLECVQDMDHENMFWYRQDPGLGLRLIYFSYDVKMKEKGDIPEGYSVSREKKERFSLILESASTNQTSMYLCASSLFPGRKGTQYFGPGTRLTVL.

The genes are TRBV19 and TRBJ1-5; D gene ambiguous. The CDR3 extends over 12 amino acids. Germline CDR1 and CDR2: LNHDA and SQIVND (reference sequence). Trimming stripped 6 bases from V and 7 bases from J, with 10 bases between. The CDR3 DNA follows: TGTGCCAGTAGATCGGGTTTACAGCCCCAGCATTTT. Translated, it gives CASRSGLQPQHF.

Points on this clone: Compared with germline, one end of the junction differs, possibly owing to a read error. V and J are TRBV6-1 and TRBJ1-1, with 9 bases that match TRBD1. CDR1 is MNHNS and CDR2 is SASEGT in the germline V gene. The CDR3 consists of 14 residues. Here the CDR3 reads CASSEGIQGAGAFF. CDR3 bases: TGTGCCAGCAGCGAAGGTATACAGGGGGCTGGCGCTTTCTTT.

This clone was seen once. The J gene is TRBJ2-1, the V gene TRBV5-4; 9 bases match TRBD2. Germline-derived CDR1 and CDR2 are SGHNT and YYREEE (reference sequence). The CDR3 is 15 residues long. V lost 6 bases, J lost 6 bases, and 10 bases stayed unmatched. In nucleotides, the CDR3 is TGTGCCAGCACCCTTGAAGGGCGGGAGGGCAATGAGCAGTTCTTC. Its protein is CASTLEGREGNEQFF.

The chain carries TRBV6-5 and TRBJ1-1; D ambiguous. CDR1 and CDR2 (germline): MNHEY, SVGAGI. The CDR3 sequence is 16 residues long. V was shortened by 0 bases and J by 5 bases, with 16 bases between the two germline ends. The CDR3 bases are TGTGCCAGCAGTTACTCGAGTGGAGGGCGAGGTACTGAAGCTTTCTTT. Its translation is CASSYSSGGRGTEAFF.

V and J are TRBV11-2 and TRBJ2-4; TRBD1 matches at 10 bases. CDR1 is SGHAT, CDR2 FQNNGV, per germline. The CDR3 contains 14 residues. Losses at the gene ends were 4 bases for V and 5 bases for J; bases not matched to a gene: 2. CDR3 DNA sequence: TGTGCCAGCAGCTCCGGGACAGGGGAAAACATTCAGTACTTC. Its protein product is CASSSGTGENIQYF.

The chain links TRBV4-1 to TRBJ1-5; 7 nucleotides agree with TRBD1. Germline assignment: CDR1 MGHRA and CDR2 YSYEKL. V shed 4 bases, J shed 6 bases, and the junction held 6 bases outside the gene matches. The CDR3 is 14 amino acids. DNA of the CDR3: TGCGCCAGCAGCCCCCGACAGGGAGGTCAGCCCCAGCATTTT. Its translation is CASSPRQGGQPQHF.

V and J are TRBV14 and TRBJ2-3; the D gene is possibly TRBD2 (6 bases). The CDR3 is 14 residues long. Germline V CDR1 and CDR2: SGHDN, FVKESK. V was shortened by 4 bases and J by 5 bases, with 13 bases between the two germline ends. Written as DNA, the CDR3 is TGTGCCAGCAGCCCCCTAGCGAACGGAGATACGCAGTATTTT. This codes for CASSPLANGDTQYF.

This clone occurred once. V and J are TRBV27 and TRBJ2-3; 14 nucleotides agree with TRBD2. Trimming removed 5 bases from V and 11 bases from J; junction bases left unmatched: 9. The CDR3 covers 15 residues. Germline CDR1 reads MNHEY; CDR2 reads SMNVEV (reference sequence). The CDR3 loop reads CASSHWTSGGPEQYF. The CDR3 bases are TGTGCCAGCAGTCATTGGACTAGCGGGGGGCCAGAGCAGTATTTT.

The J gene is TRBJ2-7, the V gene TRBV7-2; 9 bases fit TRBD1. Germline V gene sequence: CDR1 SGHTA, CDR2 FQGNSA. CDR3 length: 16 residues. V shed 7 bases, J shed 4 bases, and the junction held 14 bases outside the gene matches. The CDR3 DNA is TGTGCCAGCACCGCCGGATACGACAGGGGGATTTACGAGCAGTACTTC. Residues: CASTAGYDRGIYEQYF.

J is TRBJ1-2 and V is TRBV6-6; possibly TRBD1 for D (5 bases). Germline-derived CDR1 and CDR2 are MNHNY and SVGAGI (reference sequence). This CDR3 spans 15 amino acids. Trimming cost V 5 bases and J 0 bases, with 13 bases left between them. The chain's CDR3 is CASSAPDRANYGYTF. The CDR3 DNA reads TGTGCCAGCAGTGCGCCCGACAGAGCTAACTATGGCTACACCTTC.

CDR3 residues: CASIIEGGRNYGYTF. The CDR3 region has the DNA TGTGCCAGTATCATCGAAGGGGGACGTAACTATGGCTACACCTTC. The gene calls are TRBV19 and TRBJ1-2; TRBD1 might be the D (6 bases). The CDR3 covers 15 residues. The germline gives CDR1 LNHDA, CDR2 SQIVND (reference sequence). V lost 7 bases and J lost 1, with 16 bases in between.

CDR3 protein: CASSQAGTGETQYF. CDR3 DNA sequence: TGTGCCAGCAGCCAAGCCGGGACAGGGGAGACCCAGTACTTC. The chain carries TRBV9 and TRBJ2-5, with TRBD1 identical over 9 bases. Germline lookup yields CDR1 SGDLS and CDR2 YYNGEE. CDR3 length: 14 amino acids. V lost 4 bases to trimming and J lost 5 bases; unmatched junction nucleotides: 6.

The rearrangement links TRBV23-1 to TRBJ1-2; D is possibly TRBD1 (5 bases). TRBV23-1 is designated an ORF whose function remains uncertain. Between the trimmed V and J ends, which lost 0 bases and 3 bases, there was a span of 11 bases. This CDR3 spans 15 amino acids. The CDR3 region is CASSQSSTGHYGYTF. The CDR3 nucleotides read TGCGCCAGCAGTCAATCTTCTACAGGTCACTATGGCTACACCTTC.

Notes on this clone: Additional DNA sequences in this sample encode the identical CDR3. This chain joins TRBV27 and TRBJ2-7; D may be TRBD2 (7 bases). The germline gives CDR1 MNHEY, CDR2 SMNVEV (reference sequence). This CDR3 comprises 15 residues. V gave up 6 bases and J gave up 7 bases, with 22 bases separating them. CDR3 residues: CASRRGEQGFYEQYF. The DNA for the CDR3 is TGTGCCAGCAGACGGGGGGAACAGGGCTTCTATGAGCAGTACTTC.